This T cell receptor beta chain comes out of a study of cytomegalovirus exposure and HLA in healthy donors. The PCR used 60 Vbeta and 13 Jbeta primers. The protocol was immunoSEQ multiplex PCR, while the TCRdb copy is restricted to in-frame clones and leaves out a portion. The sample contains 130,000 or so clones, 60% to 80% of which appear only once. Study outcomes and limitations: In a later analysis, at a false discovery rate of 0.05, fewer than 20,000 TCR beta sequences were associated with HLA alleles.

Regarding this clone: Its antigen is still unknown.

The germline CDR1 and CDR2 sequences are SQVTM and ANQGSEA. Trimming stripped 2 bases from V and 3 bases from J, with 12 bases between. CDR3 length: 14 residues. The genes are TRBV29-1 and TRBJ2-3, with D perhaps TRBD1 (5 bases). The receptor was isolated from a female donor in good health and CMV-seronegative. The sample was PBMCs. The CDR3 DNA sequence: TGCAGCGTTGAAATACGGCAGGGAACAGATACGCAGTATTTT. This gives the protein CSVEIRQGTDTQYF.